This entry lists 20 T cell receptor beta chains sequenced from one sample in a study of T-cell memory formation after mild COVID-19 (dated by TCRdb to about 2021). The library was obtained by 5' RACE. Sequencing used an Illumina NovaSeq 6000. TCRdb cleaned the public reads at Q25 with fastp, built clones with MiXCR and kept in-frame beta chains. Entries that share a CDR3 protein sequence are merged under the most common genes and DNA. The sample records tens of thousands of distinct CDR3 sequences, around 9.5% of which are singletons. In total, the top ten clones hold approximately 1.2% of the sample. The source material was PBMCs or a T cell subset sorted from them (not recorded which). Source of these receptors: a man between 18 and 29 years old who had mild COVID-19 (a few samples of this study predate the infection). The sample titles of this study are shuffled in the database, so cell type and time point are left out; the donor was told from shared clones.

This clonotype was seen a handful of times. The chain couples TRBV28 to TRBJ2-1, with D possibly matching TRBD2 (7 bases). V was trimmed by 3 bases and J by 8 bases, leaving 14 bases between them. Germline CDR1 MDHEN, CDR2 SYDVKM. The CDR3 sequence is 14 residues long. CDR3 protein: CASSLGGGRDEQFF. Here the CDR3 DNA reads TGTGCCAGCAGTTTGGGGGGGGGCCGAGATGAGCAGTTCTTC.

The chain combines TRBV5-1 with TRBJ2-3; the D is unclear. Germline V gene data show CDR1 as SGHRS and CDR2 as YFSETQ. This CDR3 is 13 amino acids long. Trimming cost V 0 bases and J 2 bases, with 4 bases left between them. The CDR3 here is CASSLAVTDTQYF. The CDR3 DNA follows: TGCGCCAGCAGCTTGGCAGTCACAGATACGCAGTATTTT.

This clonotype has a handful of counts. This rearrangement joins TRBV7-2 to TRBJ2-5; tentatively, D is TRBD2 (6 bases). The CDR3 runs to 14 residues. Germline lookup yields CDR1 SGHTA and CDR2 FQGNSA. Trimming took 5 bases from V and 4 from J, leaving 14 bases between them. The CDR3 is CASSPDPRGETQYF. The CDR3 nucleotides read TGTGCCAGCAGCCCAGACCCGCGGGGAGAGACCCAGTACTTC.

J is TRBJ1-2 and V is TRBV6-5, with TRBD1 matching over 8 bases. The V and J ends lost 6 bases and 3 bases, in that order; junction bases with no gene match: 0. Germline V gene data show CDR1 as MNHEY and CDR2 as SVGAGI. This CDR3 contains 12 residues. Written as DNA, the CDR3 is TGTGCCAGCAGGGGACAGGACTATGGCTACACCTTC. Translated, it gives CASRGQDYGYTF.

This chain uses TRBV12-3 or TRBV12-4 with TRBJ2-1; no firm D call. The V end lost 5 bases, the J end lost 2 bases, and 7 bases lay between the germline ends. This CDR3 spans 13 amino acids. As DNA, the CDR3 is TGTGCCAGCAGTCGGTACCCCTACAATGAGCAGTTCTTC. Translation: CASSRYPYNEQFF.

The V and J genes are TRBV30 and TRBJ1-4; D gene uncertain. The V gene lost 0 bases and the J gene lost 8 bases, with 4 bases spanning the gap. The CDR3 is 11 amino acids. The germline V gene has CDR1 GTSNPN and CDR2 SVGIG (reference sequence). This chain's CDR3 is CAWSVREKLFF. Written as DNA, the CDR3 is TGTGCCTGGAGTGTACGGGAAAAACTGTTTTTT.

This clonotype turned up a few times. V is TRBV12-3 or TRBV12-4 and J is TRBJ1-2, with D possibly matching TRBD1 (6 bases). The CDR3 is made up of 12 amino acids. V was clipped by 11 bases and J by 6 bases, with 16 bases between them. CDR3 in DNA: TGTGCCTCCTGTAAGGGGGTAGATGGCTACACCTTC. It encodes CASCKGVDGYTF.

The gene calls are TRBV12-3 or TRBV12-4 and TRBJ1-6; 10 bases match TRBD1. Trimming at V came to 6 bases and at J to 13 bases, leaving 9 bases not matched to a gene. The CDR3 consists of 14 residues. For the CDR3, the DNA is TGTGCCAGCAGCCCAGACAGGGGGCGTTGGCCCCTCCACTTT. Residues: CASSPDRGRWPLHF.

This clonotype has just a few counts. V usage is TRBV12-3 or TRBV12-4 and J usage is TRBJ2-3; the match to TRBD2 covers 12 bases. Trimming removed 6 bases from V and 4 bases from J; junction bases left unmatched: 2. The CDR3 runs 14 residues. The CDR3 protein is CASRTSGGPDTQYF. The CDR3 DNA reads TGTGCCAGCAGAACTAGCGGGGGGCCAGATACGCAGTATTTT.

In its sample, this clonotype was seen a few times. The chain couples TRBV7-3 to TRBJ1-1; D unresolved. The CDR3 loop spans 17 amino acids. V lost 2 bases to trimming and J lost 4 bases, with 20 bases between them. CDR1 is SGHTA and CDR2 is FQGTGA in the germline V gene. The CDR3 nucleotides are TGTGCCAGCAGCTTAGAAGGGAACTATCACCGAACCACTGAAGCTTTCTTT. Its translation is CASSLEGNYHRTTEAFF. Filled out from reference TRBV7-3 and TRBJ1-1, the complete variable domain reads GAGVSQTPSNKVTEKGKYVELRCDPISGHTALYWYRQSLGQGPEFLIYFQGTGAADDSGLPNDRFFAVRPEGSVSTLKIQRTERGDSAVYLCASSLEGNYHRTTEAFFGQGTRLTVV.

This chain connects TRBV3-1 to TRBJ2-3; unclear D gene. Germline CDR1 and CDR2: LGHDT and YNNKEL (reference sequence). V lost 3 bases to trimming and J lost 3 bases, with 4 bases between them. The CDR3 is made up of 12 amino acids. The CDR3 sequence is CASSQATDTQYF. The CDR3 DNA is TGTGCCAGCAGCCAGGCAACAGATACGCAGTATTTT.

Many counts were recorded for this clonotype. This chain links TRBV20-1 with TRBJ1-1, with unresolved D. Germline assignment: CDR1 DFQATT and CDR2 SNEGSKA (reference sequence). Between the trimmed V and J ends, which lost 0 bases and 0 bases, there was a span of 8 bases. This CDR3 is 14 amino acids long. Here the CDR3 reads CSAREPGLNTEAFF. CDR3 nucleotides: TGCAGTGCTAGAGAGCCCGGTTTGAACACTGAAGCTTTCTTT.

V gene TRBV6-5 combines with J gene TRBJ1-1, with D possibly matching TRBD1 (6 bases). Looked up from germline, CDR1 is MNHEY and CDR2 is SVGAGI. V lost 5 bases and J lost 1, with 17 bases in between. The length of the CDR3 is 16 residues. In DNA form, the CDR3 reads TGTGCCAGCAGTGATCGTCTCGGGGGGGCGAACACTGAAGCTTTCTTT. Translation: CASSDRLGGANTEAFF.

This clonotype was detected a few times. The CDR3 region has the DNA TGTGCCACCAGTGATCCCGGACAGGGGGAAAATGGCTACACCTTC. This sequence encodes CATSDPGQGENGYTF. The V gene is TRBV24-1, the J gene TRBJ1-2; 10 bases are a match to TRBD1. Trimming took 3 bases from V and 6 from J; bases not matched to a gene: 6. Germline V gives CDR1 KGHDR, CDR2 SFDVKD. The CDR3 contains 15 residues.

The chain combines TRBV4-1 with TRBJ1-2; TRBD1 might be the D (5 bases). Trimming left V 4 bases short and J 5 bases short, with 14 bases between. Per the germline V gene, CDR1 is MGHRA and CDR2 is YSYEKL. The CDR3 runs 14 residues. CDR3 sequence: CASSRGTEQYGYTF. CDR3 nucleotides: TGCGCCAGCAGCCGCGGGACCGAGCAGTATGGCTACACCTTC.

V usage is TRBV3-1 and J usage is TRBJ2-5, with TRBD2 identical over 11 bases. Germline CDR1 LGHDT, CDR2 YNNKEL (reference sequence). The length of the CDR3 is 17 residues. With 1 base clipped from V and 2 bases from J, the junction kept 6 bases outside the gene matches. CDR3 bases: TGTGCCAGCAGCCAAGGACTAGCGGGGACCAGACAAGAGACCCAGTACTTC. It is translated as CASSQGLAGTRQETQYF.

This clonotype came up a few times. The gene calls are TRBV4-3 and TRBJ1-4; no clear D. The CDR3 is made up of 15 amino acids. The V gene's germline CDR1 is LGHNA and CDR2 YSLEER. Trimming took off 0 bases at V and 6 bases at J, with 11 bases between the two ends. The DNA of the CDR3 is TGCGCCAGCAGCCAAGACTGGATTAAGCATGAAAAACTGTTTTTT. This sequence encodes CASSQDWIKHEKLFF.

In its sample, this clonotype was seen a few times. This sequence joins TRBV6-2 or TRBV6-3 and TRBJ2-4; no reliable D call. Per germline, CDR1 MNHEY and CDR2 SVGEGT. This CDR3 comprises 12 residues. Trimming took 0 bases from V and 13 from J, leaving 10 bases between them. In DNA form, the CDR3 reads TGTGCCAGCAGTTACTCTAGAAGGATCCAGTACTTC. Amino acid sequence: CASSYSRRIQYF.

The table lists this clonotype with many counts. The chain joins TRBV7-6 to TRBJ2-4; 9 nucleotides match TRBD2. The CDR3 has 19 residues. Trimming at V came to 5 bases and at J to 1 base, leaving 15 bases not matched to a gene. Germline V lookup: CDR1 SGHVS, CDR2 FNYEAQ. CDR3 bases: TGTGCCAGCAGCCACCCAGTGGGGGCTAGCGGGGCCGCCAAAAACATTCAGTACTTC. This translates into CASSHPVGASGAAKNIQYF.

The chain links TRBV3-1 to TRBJ2-5; unclear D gene. Trimming stripped 4 bases from V and 1 base from J, with 7 bases between. Germline values: CDR1 LGHDT, CDR2 YNNKEL (reference sequence). The CDR3 has 13 residues. The CDR3 sequence is CASSPYGQETQYF. CDR3 DNA: TGTGCCAGCAGCCCCTACGGCCAAGAGACCCAGTACTTC.